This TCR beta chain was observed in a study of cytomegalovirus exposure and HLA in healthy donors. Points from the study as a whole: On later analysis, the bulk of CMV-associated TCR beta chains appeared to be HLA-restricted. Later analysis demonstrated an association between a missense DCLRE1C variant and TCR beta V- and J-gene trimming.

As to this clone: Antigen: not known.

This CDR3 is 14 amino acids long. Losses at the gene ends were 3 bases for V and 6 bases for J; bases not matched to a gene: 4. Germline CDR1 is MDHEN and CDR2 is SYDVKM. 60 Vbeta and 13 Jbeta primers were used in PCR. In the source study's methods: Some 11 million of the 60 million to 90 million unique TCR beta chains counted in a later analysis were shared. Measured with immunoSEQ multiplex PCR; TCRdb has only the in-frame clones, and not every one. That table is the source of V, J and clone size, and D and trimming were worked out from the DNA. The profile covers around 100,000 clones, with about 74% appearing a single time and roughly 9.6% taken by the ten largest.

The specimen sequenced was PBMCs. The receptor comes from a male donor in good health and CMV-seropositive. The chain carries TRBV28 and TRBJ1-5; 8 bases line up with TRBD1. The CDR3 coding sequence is TGTGCCAGCAGTTTGTCAGGGGGCTTTCAGCCCCAGCATTTT. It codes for CASSLSGGFQPQHF.